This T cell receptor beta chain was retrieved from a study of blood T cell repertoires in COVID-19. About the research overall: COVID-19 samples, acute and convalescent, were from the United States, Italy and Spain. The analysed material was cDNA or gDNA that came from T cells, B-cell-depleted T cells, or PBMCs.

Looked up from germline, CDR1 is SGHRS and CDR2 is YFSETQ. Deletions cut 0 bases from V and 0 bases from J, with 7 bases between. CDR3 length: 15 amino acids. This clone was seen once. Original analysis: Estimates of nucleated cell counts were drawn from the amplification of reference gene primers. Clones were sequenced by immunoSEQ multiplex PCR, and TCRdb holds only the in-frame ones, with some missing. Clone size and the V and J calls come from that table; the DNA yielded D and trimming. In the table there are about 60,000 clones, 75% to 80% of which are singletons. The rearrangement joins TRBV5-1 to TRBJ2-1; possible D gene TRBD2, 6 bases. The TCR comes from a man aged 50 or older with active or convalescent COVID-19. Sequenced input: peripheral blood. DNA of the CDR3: TGCGCCAGCAGCTTGGTTAGCGGCTCCTACAATGAGCAGTTCTTC. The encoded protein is CASSLVSGSYNEQFF.